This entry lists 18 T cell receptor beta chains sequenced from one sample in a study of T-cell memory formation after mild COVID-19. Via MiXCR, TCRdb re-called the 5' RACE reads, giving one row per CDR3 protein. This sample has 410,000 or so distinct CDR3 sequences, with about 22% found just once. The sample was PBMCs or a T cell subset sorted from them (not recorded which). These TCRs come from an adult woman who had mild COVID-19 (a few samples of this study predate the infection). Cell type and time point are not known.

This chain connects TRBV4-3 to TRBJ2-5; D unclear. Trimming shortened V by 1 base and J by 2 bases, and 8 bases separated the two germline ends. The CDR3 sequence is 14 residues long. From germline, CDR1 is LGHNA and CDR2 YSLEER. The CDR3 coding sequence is TGCGCCAGCAGCCAAGGGCAGGAGCAAGAGACCCAGTACTTC. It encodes CASSQGQEQETQYF.

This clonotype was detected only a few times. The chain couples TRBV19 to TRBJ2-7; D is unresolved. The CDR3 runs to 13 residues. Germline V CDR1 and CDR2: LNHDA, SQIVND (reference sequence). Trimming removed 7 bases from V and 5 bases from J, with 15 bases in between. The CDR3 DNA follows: TGTGCCAGTAAGATCGCCGGGTCCCACGAGCAGTACTTC. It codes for CASKIAGSHEQYF. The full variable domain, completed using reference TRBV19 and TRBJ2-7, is DGGITQSPKYLFRKEGQNVTLSCEQNLNHDAMYWYRQDPGQGLRLIYYSQIVNDFQKGDIAEGYSVSREKKESFPLTVTSAQKNPTAFYLCASKIAGSHEQYFGPGTRLTVT.

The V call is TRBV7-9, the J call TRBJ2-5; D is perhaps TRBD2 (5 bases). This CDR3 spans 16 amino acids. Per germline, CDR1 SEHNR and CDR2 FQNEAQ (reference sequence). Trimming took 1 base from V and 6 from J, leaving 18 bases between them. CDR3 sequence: CASSLVEGEVGKTQYF. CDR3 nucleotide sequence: TGTGCCAGCAGCTTAGTTGAGGGAGAGGTCGGAAAGACCCAGTACTTC.

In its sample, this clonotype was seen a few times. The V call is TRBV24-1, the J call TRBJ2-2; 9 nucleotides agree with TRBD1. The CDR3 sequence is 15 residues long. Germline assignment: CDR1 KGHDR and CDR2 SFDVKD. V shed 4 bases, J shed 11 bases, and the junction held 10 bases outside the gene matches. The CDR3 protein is CATSEPGQGKTELFF. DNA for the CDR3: TGTGCCACCAGTGAGCCGGGACAGGGAAAAACTGAGCTGTTTTTT.

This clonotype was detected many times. CDR3 region: CATSDPGPANSDTQYF. DNA of the CDR3: TGTGCCACCAGTGACCCCGGGCCCGCAAACTCAGATACGCAGTATTTT. The V and J genes are TRBV24-1 and TRBJ2-3; D call uncertain. This CDR3 region has 16 residues. Germline V CDR1 and CDR2: KGHDR, SFDVKD. Between the trimmed V and J ends, which lost 4 bases and 4 bases, there was a span of 17 bases.

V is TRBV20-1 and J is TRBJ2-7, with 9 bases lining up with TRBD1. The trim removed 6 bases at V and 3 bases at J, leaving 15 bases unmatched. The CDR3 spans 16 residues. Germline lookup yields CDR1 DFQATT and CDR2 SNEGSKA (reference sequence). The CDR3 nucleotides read TGCAGTGCCTCCAAGACAGGGGGAAACGACGTCTACGAGCAGTACTTC. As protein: CSASKTGGNDVYEQYF.

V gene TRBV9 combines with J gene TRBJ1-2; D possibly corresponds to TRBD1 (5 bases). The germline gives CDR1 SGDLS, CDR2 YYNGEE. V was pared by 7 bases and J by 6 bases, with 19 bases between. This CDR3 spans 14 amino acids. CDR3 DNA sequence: TGTGCCAGCGGTGCAGAGGGGTTCCGGGATGGCTACACCTTC. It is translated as CASGAEGFRDGYTF.

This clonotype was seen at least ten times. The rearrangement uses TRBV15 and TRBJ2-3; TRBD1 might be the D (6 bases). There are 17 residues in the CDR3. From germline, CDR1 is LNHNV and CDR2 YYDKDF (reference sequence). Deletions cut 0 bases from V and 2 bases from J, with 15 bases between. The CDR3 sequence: CATSRDRLGASTDTQYF. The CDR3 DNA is TGTGCCACCAGCAGAGATCGATTGGGGGCCTCCACAGATACGCAGTATTTT.

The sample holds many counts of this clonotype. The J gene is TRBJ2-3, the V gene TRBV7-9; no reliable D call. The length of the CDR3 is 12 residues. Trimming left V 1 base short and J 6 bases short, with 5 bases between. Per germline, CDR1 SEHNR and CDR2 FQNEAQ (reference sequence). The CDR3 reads CASSLVRDTQYF. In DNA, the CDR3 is TGTGCCAGCAGCTTAGTGCGGGATACGCAGTATTTT.

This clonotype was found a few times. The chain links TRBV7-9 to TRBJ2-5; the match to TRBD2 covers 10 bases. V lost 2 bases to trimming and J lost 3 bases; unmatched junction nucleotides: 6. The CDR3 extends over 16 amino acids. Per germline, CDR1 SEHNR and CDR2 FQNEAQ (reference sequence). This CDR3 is CASSLLAGASEETQYF. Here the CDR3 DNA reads TGTGCCAGCAGCTTACTAGCGGGGGCATCCGAAGAGACCCAGTACTTC.

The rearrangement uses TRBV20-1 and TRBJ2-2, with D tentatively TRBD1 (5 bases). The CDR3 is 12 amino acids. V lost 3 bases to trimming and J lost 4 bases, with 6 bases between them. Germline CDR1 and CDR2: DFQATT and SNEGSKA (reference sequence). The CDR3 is CSASQGTGELFF. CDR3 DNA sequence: TGCAGTGCTAGCCAGGGCACCGGGGAGCTGTTTTTT.

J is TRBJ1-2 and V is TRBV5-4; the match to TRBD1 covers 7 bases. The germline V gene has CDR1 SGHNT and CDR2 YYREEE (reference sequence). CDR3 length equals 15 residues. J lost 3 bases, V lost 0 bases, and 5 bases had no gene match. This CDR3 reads CASSLEAGGDYGYTF. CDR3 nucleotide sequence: TGTGCCAGCAGCTTGGAAGCAGGGGGGGACTATGGCTACACCTTC. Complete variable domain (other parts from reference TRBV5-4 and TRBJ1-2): ETGVTQSPTHLIKTRGQQVTLRCSSQSGHNTVSWYQQALGQGPQFIFQYYREEENGRGNFPPRFSGLQFPNYSSELNVNALELDDSALYLCASSLEAGGDYGYTFGSGTRLTVV.

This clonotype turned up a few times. CDR3: CASSISGGGETQYF. CDR3 sequence (DNA): TGTGCCAGCAGCATTAGCGGGGGGGGAGAGACCCAGTACTTC. The V and J genes are TRBV7-9 and TRBJ2-5, with 11 bases lining up with TRBD2. This CDR3 comprises 14 residues. The trim removed 5 bases at V and 4 bases at J, leaving 3 bases unmatched. The germline CDR1 and CDR2 sequences are SEHNR and FQNEAQ (reference sequence).

DNA of the CDR3: TGTGCCAGCTCGGACAATAGCGGAGTCATGTCCAATGAGCAGTTCTTC. It codes for CASSDNSGVMSNEQFF. The rearrangement uses TRBV18 and TRBJ2-1; possibly TRBD2 for D (6 bases). The CDR3 sequence is 16 residues long. The V gene lost 6 bases and the J gene lost 6 bases, with 21 bases spanning the gap. Looked up from germline, CDR1 is KGHSH and CDR2 is LQKENI.

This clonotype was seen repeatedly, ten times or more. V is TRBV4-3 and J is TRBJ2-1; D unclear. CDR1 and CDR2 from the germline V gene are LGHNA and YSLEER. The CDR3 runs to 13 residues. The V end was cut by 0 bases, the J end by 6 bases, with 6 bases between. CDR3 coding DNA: TGCGCCAGCAGCCAAGAAGTTTCCAATGAGCAGTTCTTC. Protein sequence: CASSQEVSNEQFF.

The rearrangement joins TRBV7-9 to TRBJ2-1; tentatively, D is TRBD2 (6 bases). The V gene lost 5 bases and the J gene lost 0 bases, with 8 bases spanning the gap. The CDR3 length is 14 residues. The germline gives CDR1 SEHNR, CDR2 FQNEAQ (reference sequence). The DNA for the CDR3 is TGTGCCAGCAGCGGGAGGTCCTCCTACAATGAGCAGTTCTTC. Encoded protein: CASSGRSSYNEQFF.

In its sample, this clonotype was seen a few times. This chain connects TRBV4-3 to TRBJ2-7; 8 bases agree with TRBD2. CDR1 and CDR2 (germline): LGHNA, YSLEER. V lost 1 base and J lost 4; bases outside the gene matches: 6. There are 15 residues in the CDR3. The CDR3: CASSQVSGIGYEQYF. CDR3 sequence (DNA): TGCGCCAGCAGCCAAGTTAGCGGGATTGGGTACGAGCAGTACTTC.

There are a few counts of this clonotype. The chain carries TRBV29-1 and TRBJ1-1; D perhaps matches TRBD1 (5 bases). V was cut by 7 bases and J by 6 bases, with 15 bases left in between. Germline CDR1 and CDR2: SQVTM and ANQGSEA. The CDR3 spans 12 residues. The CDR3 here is CSAAWGSPEAFF. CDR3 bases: TGCAGCGCCGCGTGGGGGTCCCCTGAAGCTTTCTTT.